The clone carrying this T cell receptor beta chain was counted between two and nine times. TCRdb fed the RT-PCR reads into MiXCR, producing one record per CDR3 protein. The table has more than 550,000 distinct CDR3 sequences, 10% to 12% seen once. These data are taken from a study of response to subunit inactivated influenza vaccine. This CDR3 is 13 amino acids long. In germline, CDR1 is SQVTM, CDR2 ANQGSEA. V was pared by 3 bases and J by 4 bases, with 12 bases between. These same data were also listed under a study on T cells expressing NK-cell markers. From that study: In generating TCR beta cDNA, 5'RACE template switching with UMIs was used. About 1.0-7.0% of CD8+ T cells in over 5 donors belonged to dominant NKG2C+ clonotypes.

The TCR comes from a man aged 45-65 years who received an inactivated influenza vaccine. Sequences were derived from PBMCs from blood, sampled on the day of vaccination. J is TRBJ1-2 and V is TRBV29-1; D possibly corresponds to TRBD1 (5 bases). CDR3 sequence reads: CSVEGMGLYGYTF. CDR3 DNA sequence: TGCAGCGTTGAGGGGATGGGGCTCTATGGCTACACCTTC.